What follows is one T cell receptor beta chain and its context. The data derive from a study of response to subunit inactivated influenza vaccine. A single record per CDR3 protein comes from TCRdb applying MiXCR to the RT-PCR reads. The table lists 150,000 to 200,000 distinct CDR3 sequences, less than 15% of them singletons. Trimming took 2 bases from V and 4 from J, leaving 12 bases between them. Germline-derived CDR1 and CDR2 are MDHEN and SYDVKM. The CDR3 is 14 amino acids. This same sample was also taken into another study, of T cells expressing NK-cell markers. Per that paper: 5'RACE template switching with UMIs generated TCR beta cDNA. Expanded clones of NKG2C+ T cells had an unclear HCMV specificity.

V is TRBV28 and J is TRBJ2-7, with D unclear. This sample comprised CD8+ T cells sorted from PBMCs, obtained 11 to 12 days after vaccination. This sequence was found in a man aged 50 to 59 who received an inactivated influenza vaccine. CDR3 residues: CASSLRPPQYEQYF. The DNA of the CDR3 is TGTGCCAGCAGTTTACGGCCACCCCAATACGAGCAGTACTTC.